These 20 T cell receptor beta chains were sequenced from one sample in a study of control samples from healthy donors and cancer patients. Assay used: immunoSEQ multiplex PCR; TCRdb lists only in-frame clones, some missing. This table holds 150,000 to 200,000 clones, around 87% found once. Sample: blood. The receptors originated from a woman aged 50 to 60 in good health.

The chain couples TRBV5-6 to TRBJ1-1; 10 bases agree with TRBD1. CDR3 length: 15 residues. In germline, CDR1 is SGHDT, CDR2 YYEEEE. With 5 bases clipped from V and 4 bases from J, the junction kept 8 bases outside the gene matches. The CDR3 DNA sequence: TGTGCCAGCAGTAGGACAGGGGGATGGGGCACTGAAGCTTTCTTT. This sequence encodes CASSRTGGWGTEAFF.

In this sample, this clone turned up a few times. This rearrangement joins TRBV28 to TRBJ1-1; maybe TRBD1 (6 bases). Trimming took 6 bases from V and 5 from J, leaving 13 bases between them. The CDR3 loop spans 13 amino acids. Germline loops: CDR1 MDHEN, CDR2 SYDVKM. CDR3 coding DNA: TGTGCCAGCAGACGTACAGGGTCGACTGAAGCTTTCTTT. Translated, it gives CASRRTGSTEAFF.

J is TRBJ1-4 and V is TRBV6-6, with D unresolved. Between the trimmed V and J ends, which lost 2 bases and 5 bases, there was a span of 15 bases. There are 16 residues in the CDR3. CDR1 and CDR2 from the germline V gene are MNHNY and SVGAGI (reference sequence). CDR3 coding DNA: TGTGCCAGCAGTTACCTCTCCCCCGAATCGAATGAAAAACTGTTTTTT. This sequence encodes CASSYLSPESNEKLFF.

The rearrangement uses TRBV6-2 or TRBV6-3 and TRBJ1-1, with D perhaps TRBD1 (6 bases). V lost 2 bases and J 6 bases, leaving 10 bases between the germline ends. The CDR3 contains 13 residues. CDR1 is MNHEY and CDR2 is SVGEGT in the germline V gene. CDR3 DNA: TGTGCCAGCAGTTACGGGGGCCAGGCTGAAGCTTTCTTT. It yields the protein CASSYGGQAEAFF.

For this clone: Additional DNA sequences in this sample encode the identical CDR3. This rearrangement joins TRBV7-2 to TRBJ1-1; possible D gene TRBD1, 5 bases. Trimming removed 4 bases at V and 0 bases at J, with 12 bases between. CDR1 and CDR2 from the germline V gene are SGHTA and FQGNSA. This CDR3 region has 15 residues. CDR3 bases: TGTGCCAGCAGCTCGCGCGGGGCCTTGAACACTGAAGCTTTCTTT. It encodes CASSSRGALNTEAFF.

The CDR3 DNA sequence: TGCGCCAGCAGCCCTGGACGCGCCCGAGCCGGTGAGCAGTTCTTC. It encodes CASSPGRARAGEQFF. The J gene is TRBJ2-1, the V gene TRBV5-1; D call uncertain. V was trimmed by 4 bases and J by 9 bases, leaving 20 bases between them. Germline loops: CDR1 SGHRS, CDR2 YFSETQ. CDR3 size: 15 residues.

CDR3 sequence (DNA): TGCGCCAGCAGCCCCCAGGGGGGGCTAGCCAAAAACATTCAGTACTTC. Its translation is CASSPQGGLAKNIQYF. The chain couples TRBV5-1 to TRBJ2-4; D may match TRBD1 or TRBD2 (7 bases each). Trimming removed 4 bases at V and 0 bases at J, with 14 bases between. The CDR3 length is 16 residues. The germline V gene encodes CDR1 SGHRS and CDR2 YFSETQ.

A remark on this clone: This CDR3 is also generated by other DNA sequences in the sample. The CDR3 region has the DNA TGTGCCAGCAGTGAACGGGGCATCACAGATACGCAGTATTTT. It translates to CASSERGITDTQYF. The V gene is TRBV2, the J gene TRBJ2-3, with D perhaps TRBD1 or TRBD2 (5 bases each). This CDR3 comprises 14 residues. CDR1 SNHLY and CDR2 FYNNEI come from the germline V gene. Trimming took off 2 bases at V and 2 bases at J, with 8 bases between the two ends.

V gene TRBV5-4 combines with J gene TRBJ1-1; D ambiguous. Per germline, CDR1 SGHNT and CDR2 YYREEE (reference sequence). The V gene lost 1 base and the J gene lost 1 base, with 8 bases spanning the gap. The CDR3 loop spans 14 amino acids. Here the CDR3 DNA reads TGTGCCAGCAGCTTGAGGGCAGGGAACACTGAAGCTTTCTTT. Amino acids: CASSLRAGNTEAFF.

The chain uses TRBV19 and TRBJ1-2; no firm D call. The CDR3 sequence is 17 residues long. Trimming left V 3 bases short and J 2 bases short, with 19 bases between. Germline V gene lookup returns CDR1 LNHDA and CDR2 SQIVND (reference sequence). For the CDR3, the DNA is TGTGCCAGTAGTATGACCTATAGAGAGCACGTGAACTATGGCTACACCTTC. Its translation: CASSMTYREHVNYGYTF.

The V call is TRBV10-3, the J call TRBJ2-2; 14 nucleotides align to TRBD2. The junction had 7 bases not matched to a gene; V was cut back by 10 bases and J by 6 bases. Germline V CDR1 and CDR2: ENHRY, SYGVKD. The CDR3 consists of 15 residues. In DNA form, the CDR3 reads TGTGCCACTCTGGGACTAGCGGGAGAGGCCGGGGAGCTGTTTTTT. Amino acids: CATLGLAGEAGELFF.

This clone was counted a single time. The chain combines TRBV28 with TRBJ1-1; 9 bases map to TRBD1. Per the germline V gene, CDR1 is MDHEN and CDR2 is SYDVKM. Unmatched junction bases numbered 3, after V lost 6 bases and J lost 4 bases. This CDR3 has 13 residues. For the CDR3, the DNA is TGTGCCAGCAGACCGGGACAGGGCACTGAAGCTTTCTTT. It encodes CASRPGQGTEAFF.

The chain couples TRBV28 to TRBJ2-1, with D tentatively TRBD2 (7 bases). V lost 5 bases and J 6 bases, leaving 23 bases between the germline ends. The CDR3 runs 17 residues. Per the germline V gene, CDR1 is MDHEN and CDR2 is SYDVKM. As DNA, the CDR3 is TGTGCCAGCAGTAGGGTTGGGGGGGGCTTTTCGCTCAATGAGCAGTTCTTC. Protein: CASSRVGGGFSLNEQFF.

The chain carries TRBV6-5 and TRBJ2-3; D is uncertain. The germline V gene has CDR1 MNHEY and CDR2 SVGAGI. V was trimmed by 8 bases and J by 4 bases, leaving 13 bases between them. The CDR3 length is 13 residues. CDR3 amino acids: CASQLKGPDTQYF. The CDR3 DNA sequence: TGTGCCAGCCAATTAAAGGGCCCAGATACGCAGTATTTT.

This chain's CDR3 is CASSFRRGSSYEQYF. CDR3 sequence (DNA): TGCGCCAGCAGCTTTCGGCGGGGAAGCTCCTACGAGCAGTACTTC. V usage is TRBV5-1 and J usage is TRBJ2-7; D possibly corresponds to TRBD2 (6 bases). Germline V gives CDR1 SGHRS, CDR2 YFSETQ. The CDR3 runs to 15 residues. V gave up 2 bases and J gave up 0 bases, with 12 bases separating them. The complete variable domain, with remaining parts taken from reference TRBV5-1 and TRBJ2-7, reads KAGVTQTPRYLIKTRGQQVTLSCSPISGHRSVSWYQQTPGQGLQFLFEYFSETQRNKGNFPGRFSGRQFSNSRSEMNVSTLELGDSALYLCASSFRRGSSYEQYFGPGTRLTVT.

This chain connects TRBV19 to TRBJ1-1; D unresolved. The CDR3 contains 12 residues. Trimming took 6 bases from V and 0 from J, leaving 5 bases between them. The germline V gene encodes CDR1 LNHDA and CDR2 SQIVND (reference sequence). The CDR3 DNA reads as TGTGCCAGTAGATATGTGAACACTGAAGCTTTCTTT. Translated: CASRYVNTEAFF.

This chain links TRBV7-2 with TRBJ1-2, with TRBD1 identical over 8 bases. Germline V gene data show CDR1 as SGHTA and CDR2 as FQGNSA. The CDR3 is 15 amino acids. Trimming at V came to 4 bases and at J to 7 bases, leaving 11 bases not matched to a gene. In DNA form, the CDR3 reads TGTGCCAGCAGCTCCGGGACAGCAGGGGGCGGTGGCTACACCTTC. Its protein product is CASSSGTAGGGGYTF.

The chain has TRBV6-2 or TRBV6-3 and TRBJ2-1; TRBD1 or TRBD2 may be the D gene (6 bases each). Germline V CDR1 and CDR2: MNHEY, SVGEGT. V lost 5 bases, J lost 13 bases, and 21 bases lay in between. The CDR3 sequence is 14 residues long. The CDR3 sequence is CASSPQGTGVSQFF. DNA for the CDR3: TGTGCCAGCAGTCCGCAGGGGACGGGAGTAAGTCAGTTCTTC.

The chain employs TRBV6-2 or TRBV6-3 and TRBJ2-5; no clear D gene. CDR1 and CDR2 (germline): MNHEY, SVGEGT. The CDR3 length is 12 residues. V was shortened by 2 bases and J by 9 bases, with 10 bases between the two germline ends. This chain's CDR3 is CASSYHEAAQYF. For the CDR3, the DNA is TGTGCCAGCAGTTACCATGAAGCTGCCCAGTACTTC.

The chain carries TRBV5-4 and TRBJ2-3, with a weak D call TRBD2 (6 bases). Germline V gives CDR1 SGHNT, CDR2 YYREEE (reference sequence). CDR3 length: 15 amino acids. V lost 4 bases, J lost 4 bases, and 16 bases lay in between. CDR3 DNA sequence: TGTGCCAGCAGCGATAGCGGAGCGGCGGCAGATACGCAGTATTTT. It yields the protein CASSDSGAAADTQYF.